This T cell receptor (beta chain) was obtained from a study of T cell responses to AZD1222 COVID-19 vaccine. About the study: Second doses at about 4 or about 12 weeks were pooled.

Study outcomes and limitations: Vaccine-associated CD4 TCRs spanned spike, dominant at 160-218 and 743-854.

The CDR3 extends over 17 amino acids. Trimming left V 0 bases short and J 4 bases short, with 17 bases between. The germline CDR1 and CDR2 sequences are MGHRA and YSYEKL. Concerning this clone: Its antigen is not known.

Only in-frame clones appear in the TCRdb table, and some are missing; sequencing was by immunoSEQ multiplex PCR. In the table there are about 130,000 clones, more than 80% of which are singletons. Here the sequenced sample was peripheral blood, taken on day 0 of AZD1222 vaccination. This TCR was recovered from an adult in good health. The chain couples TRBV4-1 to TRBJ2-3; D is unclear. In DNA, the CDR3 is TGCGCCAGCAGCCAAGATCATACCCGCCGTATCCCAGATACGCAGTATTTT. Amino acids: CASSQDHTRRIPDTQYF.